A single sample gave rise to the 14 T cell receptor beta chains below, sequenced in a study of cytomegalovirus exposure and HLA in healthy donors. PCR involved 60 Vbeta and 13 Jbeta primers. Sequencing used immunoSEQ multiplex PCR; TCRdb keeps in-frame clones, though not all of them. In the table there are 150,000 to 200,000 clones, roughly four fifths of which are singletons. The sample comprised PBMCs. These receptors were taken from a woman aged 30 to 39 in good health and CMV-seronegative.

The genes are TRBV9 and TRBJ2-1; TRBD1 agrees at 8 bases. Germline assignment: CDR1 SGDLS and CDR2 YYNGEE. V was pared by 0 bases and J by 5 bases, with 7 bases of the junction left unmatched. The CDR3 spans 16 residues. The CDR3 protein is CASSVGGQGRNNEQFF. CDR3 nucleotide sequence: TGTGCCAGCAGCGTAGGAGGACAGGGACGGAACAATGAGCAGTTCTTC.

The chain has TRBV9 and TRBJ2-2, with 15 bases lining up with TRBD2. The CDR3 totals 17 residues. V shed 0 bases and J 6 bases; nucleotides not matched to a gene: 3. Germline V gene data show CDR1 as SGDLS and CDR2 as YYNGEE. The chain's CDR3 is CASSVGWTSGRAGELFF. The CDR3 DNA reads TGTGCCAGCAGCGTAGGGTGGACTAGCGGGAGGGCCGGGGAGCTGTTTTTT.

The chain recombines TRBV14 with TRBJ2-3, with 9 bases fitting TRBD1. Germline CDR1 and CDR2: SGHDN and FVKESK. Trimming cost V 3 bases and J 2 bases; bases outside gene matches: 3. There are 15 residues in the CDR3. Here the CDR3 reads CASSQGQGFTDTQYF. CDR3 coding DNA: TGTGCCAGCAGCCAGGGACAGGGATTCACAGATACGCAGTATTTT.

This chain links TRBV28 with TRBJ2-7; 12 positions agree with TRBD1. The CDR3 totals 15 residues. Germline V gene lookup returns CDR1 MDHEN and CDR2 SYDVKM. The ends lost 1 base at V and 5 bases at J; junction bases unmatched: 3. In DNA, the CDR3 is TGTGCCAGCAGTTTATTAGGGACAGGGGGCGACGAGCAGTACTTC. Residues: CASSLLGTGGDEQYF.

This chain joins TRBV6-5 and TRBJ2-5; D gene ambiguous. Germline values: CDR1 MNHEY, CDR2 SVGAGI. CDR3 length: 13 residues. Trimming shortened V by 2 bases and J by 5 bases, and 9 bases separated the two germline ends. The chain's CDR3 is CASSYGPEETQYF. Here the CDR3 DNA reads TGTGCCAGCAGTTACGGGCCCGAGGAGACCCAGTACTTC.

This clone was observed a few times. The V call is TRBV5-1, the J call TRBJ2-3; 9 bases are shared with TRBD2. The CDR3 length is 16 residues. Germline-derived CDR1 and CDR2 are SGHRS and YFSETQ. The ends lost 4 bases at V and 4 bases at J; junction bases unmatched: 10. This CDR3 reads CASSPFAGGSADTQYF. The DNA for the CDR3 is TGCGCCAGCAGCCCTTTCGCGGGGGGGAGTGCAGATACGCAGTATTTT. The variable domain in full, with the rest retrieved from reference TRBV5-1 and TRBJ2-3, is KAGVTQTPRYLIKTRGQQVTLSCSPISGHRSVSWYQQTPGQGLQFLFEYFSETQRNKGNFPGRFSGRQFSNSRSEMNVSTLELGDSALYLCASSPFAGGSADTQYFGPGTRLTVL.

V gene TRBV28 combines with J gene TRBJ1-1; TRBD1 matches 11 bases. The V gene's germline CDR1 is MDHEN and CDR2 SYDVKM. This CDR3 contains 15 residues. J gave up 4 bases and V 6 bases, and 7 bases lay outside the gene matches. The CDR3 loop is CASRRDRGAVTEAFF. The CDR3 DNA is TGTGCCAGCAGAAGGGACAGGGGGGCAGTCACTGAAGCTTTCTTT.

The chain is built from TRBV29-1 and TRBJ2-5; D is possibly TRBD2 (6 bases). Germline CDR1 and CDR2: SQVTM and ANQGSEA. V lost 3 bases and J 11 bases, leaving 13 bases between the germline ends. This CDR3 region has 11 residues. CDR3 amino acids: CSVDGGLRQYF. In nucleotides, the CDR3 is TGCAGCGTTGACGGAGGGTTGCGGCAGTACTTC.

The gene calls are TRBV6-6 and TRBJ1-5; no clear D gene. Germline V lookup: CDR1 MNHNY, CDR2 SVGAGI (reference sequence). V dropped 0 bases and J dropped 8 bases, with 5 bases sitting between them. The CDR3 spans 12 residues. CDR3 sequence reads: CASSYSLEPQHF. In nucleotides, the CDR3 is TGTGCCAGCAGTTACTCACTGGAGCCCCAGCATTTT.

V and J are TRBV15 and TRBJ2-7, with TRBD1 matching 8 bases. V shed 4 bases and J 5 bases; nucleotides not matched to a gene: 10. The CDR3 is 15 amino acids. Germline V CDR1 and CDR2: LNHNV, YYDKDF (reference sequence). The CDR3, as DNA: TGTGCCACCAGCAATTACCGGGACAGGCCCAACGAGCAGTACTTC. As protein: CATSNYRDRPNEQYF.

The V gene is TRBV27, the J gene TRBJ2-7; 9 nucleotides align to TRBD2. Germline V CDR1 and CDR2: MNHEY, SMNVEV (reference sequence). V was pared by 7 bases and J by 4 bases, with 11 bases of the junction left unmatched. This CDR3 contains 15 residues. CDR3 protein: CASNGGAGGEYEQYF. CDR3 DNA: TGTGCCAGCAACGGCGGGGCGGGAGGGGAGTACGAGCAGTACTTC.

This chain joins TRBV7-8 and TRBJ2-6; 8 nucleotides align to TRBD1. CDR1 is SGHVS, CDR2 FQNEAQ, per germline. The CDR3 loop spans 19 amino acids. Trimming took 1 base from V and 4 from J; bases not matched to a gene: 12. The CDR3: CASSLGRFGRGPGANVLTF. CDR3 nucleotides: TGTGCCAGCAGCTTAGGTCGTTTCGGCAGGGGGCCCGGGGCCAACGTCCTGACTTTC.

V and J are TRBV11-2 and TRBJ1-4; D is unresolved. The CDR3 has 14 residues. Germline-derived CDR1 and CDR2 are SGHAT and FQNNGV. V lost 1 base, J lost 5 bases, and 8 bases lay in between. DNA of the CDR3: TGTGCCAGCAGCTTAGGAGGGCTCAATGAAAAACTGTTTTTT. This codes for CASSLGGLNEKLFF.

This chain links TRBV28 with TRBJ2-5; 8 nucleotides align to TRBD2. Germline values: CDR1 MDHEN, CDR2 SYDVKM. This CDR3 region has 15 residues. Germline trimming cut 2 bases from V and 5 bases from J; bases unmatched to any gene: 7. The CDR3 nucleotides read TGTGCCAGCAGTTTAGGCGGGGGCGGGGGGGAGACCCAGTACTTC. It specifies CASSLGGGGGETQYF.